Following are 8 T cell receptor beta chains from one sample sequenced in a study of blood T cells in healthy people across ages. The use of a sample-barcoded 5' primer and a J-beta primer mix characterized a second PCR of about 7 to 12 cycles. TCRdb used MiXCR to reprocess the 5' RACE reads, holding one entry per CDR3 protein. The repertoire holds about 1.8 million distinct CDR3 sequences, with just under 50% as singletons. The sample was blood. All receptors derive from a woman aged 35 to 49 in good health.

About this clonotype itself: At one end, the junction sequence differs from germline, possibly due to a read error. V gene TRBV29-1 combines with J gene TRBJ2-1; possible D gene TRBD1, 5 bases. Per germline, CDR1 SQVTM and CDR2 ANQGSEA. CDR3 size: 13 residues. DNA for the CDR3: TGCAGCGTTGAAGGCAATAGGGGTAATGAGCGGTTCTTC. Its protein product is CSVEGNRGNERFF.

In its sample, this clonotype was seen a few times. This sequence joins TRBV2 and TRBJ2-4, with 8 nucleotides matching TRBD2. Germline trimming cut 7 bases from V and 3 bases from J; bases unmatched to any gene: 8. The CDR3 is 15 residues long. The germline gives CDR1 SNHLY, CDR2 FYNNEI. This chain's CDR3 is CASNSRGAGKNIQYF. DNA for the CDR3: TGTGCCAGCAACTCGCGGGGGGCGGGCAAAAACATTCAGTACTTC.

In its sample, this clonotype was seen a few times. The chain joins TRBV4-3 to TRBJ2-3, with D possibly TRBD1 on 7 matching bases. The CDR3 spans 14 residues. With 3 bases removed from V and 6 bases from J, the gap between germline ends came to 13 bases. Germline V gene sequence: CDR1 LGHNA, CDR2 YSLEER. Here the CDR3 reads CASSHTTGRDTQYF. The CDR3 nucleotides read TGCGCCAGCAGCCACACGACAGGGAGGGATACGCAGTATTTT.

The V gene is TRBV12-5, the J gene TRBJ2-2; 9 nucleotides line up with TRBD1. CDR1 and CDR2 from the germline V gene are LGHNT and FRNRAP. This CDR3 is 15 amino acids long. Trimming cost V 5 bases and J 5 bases; bases outside gene matches: 6. The CDR3 bases are TGTGCTAGTGGTCCTGGACAGGGGTCGACCGGGGAGCTGTTTTTT. It yields the protein CASGPGQGSTGELFF.

This clonotype was counted only a few times. The chain recombines TRBV29-1 with TRBJ1-2; D is uncertain. The V end was cut by 0 bases, the J end by 2 bases, with 16 bases between. Germline V lookup: CDR1 SQVTM, CDR2 ANQGSEA. CDR3 size: 16 residues. CDR3 DNA sequence: TGCAGCGTTGAAGAGTGGGCCCCCGAGGCGAACTATGGCTACACCTTC. Its protein product is CSVEEWAPEANYGYTF.

This sequence joins TRBV6-1 and TRBJ2-7; a possible D gene is TRBD1 (6 bases). TRBJ2-5 matches the DNA end more closely, so the J call is doubtful. Germline-derived CDR1 and CDR2 are MNHNS and SASEGT. There are 14 residues in the CDR3. In DNA form, the CDR3 reads TGTGCCAGCAGTGAAGTGGGGGCCCTGGAGACCCAGTACTTC. Translated: CASSEVGALETQYF.

The J gene is TRBJ2-1, the V gene TRBV14; no reliable D call. Germline CDR1 and CDR2: SGHDN and FVKESK. V dropped 4 bases and J dropped 10 bases, with 20 bases sitting between them. The CDR3 length is 15 residues. Written as DNA, the CDR3 is TGTGCCAGCAGCCCCCGACGGGTCCTGAATGGGGAGCAGTTCTTC. Protein: CASSPRRVLNGEQFF.

The gene calls are TRBV5-1 and TRBJ2-3; the D gene could be TRBD1 or TRBD2 (6 bases each). Trimming took off 3 bases at V and 6 bases at J, with 20 bases between the two ends. CDR1 and CDR2 from the germline V gene are SGHRS and YFSETQ. This CDR3 has 16 amino acids. This CDR3 is CASSSHSGGSRDTQYF. The CDR3 nucleotides are TGCGCCAGCAGCTCCCATTCCGGGGGCTCGCGGGATACGCAGTATTTT.